The 7 T cell receptor beta chains below come from one sample, sequenced in a study of blood T cell repertoires in COVID-19. Only in-frame clones appear in the TCRdb table, and some are missing; sequencing was by immunoSEQ multiplex PCR. The sample holds about 160,000 clones, 81% seen once. The sequenced sample consisted of PBMCs or T cells enriched from blood (not recorded which). These receptor sequences come from a woman aged 40-49 years with acute COVID-19.

The chain employs TRBV18 and TRBJ2-2; TRBD2 aligns across 11 bases. The V gene's germline CDR1 is KGHSH and CDR2 LQKENI. V shed 1 base, J shed 2 bases, and the junction held 3 bases outside the gene matches. The CDR3 contains 17 residues. The CDR3 reads CASSPLRLAGNTGELFF. The CDR3 DNA reads as TGTGCCAGCTCACCACTCCGACTAGCGGGAAACACCGGGGAGCTGTTTTTT. Filled out from reference TRBV18 and TRBJ2-2, the complete variable domain reads NAGVMQNPRHLVRRRGQEARLRCSPMKGHSHVYWYRQLPEEGLKFMVYLQKENIIDESGMPKERFSAEFPKEGPSILRIQQVVRGDSAAYFCASSPLRLAGNTGELFFGEGSRLTVL.

J is TRBJ1-4 and V is TRBV9; D perhaps matches TRBD1 (5 bases). CDR3 length equals 14 residues. Between the trimmed V and J ends, which lost 4 bases and 6 bases, there was a span of 13 bases. The germline V gene encodes CDR1 SGDLS and CDR2 YYNGEE. The CDR3 sequence: CASSPRDGHEKLFF. The DNA for the CDR3 is TGTGCCAGCAGCCCGCGGGACGGGCATGAAAAACTGTTTTTT.

The chain joins TRBV6-5 to TRBJ2-1; tentatively, D is TRBD1 (6 bases). The V gene's germline CDR1 is MNHEY and CDR2 SVGAGI. V lost 6 bases, J lost 8 bases, and 17 bases lay in between. The CDR3 has 14 amino acids. In DNA, the CDR3 is TGTGCCAGCAGACGAACAGGGAGTGGCCATGAGCAGTTCTTC. This translates into CASRRTGSGHEQFF.

The V gene is TRBV6-4, the J gene TRBJ2-1, with D unclear. CDR1 is MRHNA, CDR2 SNTAGT, per germline. The CDR3 runs 13 residues. The V end lost 4 bases, the J end lost 4 bases, and 8 bases lay between the germline ends. The DNA of the CDR3 is TGTGCCAGCAGTGCAAGAGAGTACAATGAGCAGTTCTTC. Translated: CASSAREYNEQFF.

The chain recombines TRBV25-1 with TRBJ2-5; a possible D gene is TRBD1 (6 bases). CDR1 is MGHDK and CDR2 is SYGVNS in the germline V gene. The V gene lost 2 bases and the J gene lost 5 bases, with 15 bases spanning the gap. This CDR3 region has 15 residues. CDR3 residues: CASSEGDKLRETQYF. In DNA, the CDR3 is TGTGCCAGCAGTGAAGGGGACAAGCTTCGGGAGACCCAGTACTTC.

This clone was seen once. The V gene is TRBV30, the J gene TRBJ1-4, with D possibly TRBD1 on 6 matching bases. Germline CDR1 and CDR2: GTSNPN and SVGIG (reference sequence). The CDR3 has 15 residues. V lost 0 bases, J lost 6 bases, and 14 bases lay in between. This CDR3 is CAWSVLGGLDEKLFF. The DNA of the CDR3 is TGTGCCTGGAGTGTACTCGGGGGGCTCGATGAAAAACTGTTTTTT.

The gene calls are TRBV18 and TRBJ1-4, with 9 bases identical to TRBD1. There are 17 residues in the CDR3. The V segment lost 6 bases and the J segment 8 bases; nucleotides outside the gene matches: 16. Germline V lookup: CDR1 KGHSH, CDR2 LQKENI. CDR3 protein: CASSAGRQGVLGEKLFF. The CDR3 DNA follows: TGTGCCAGCTCGGCCGGCCGACAGGGGGTTCTGGGAGAAAAACTGTTTTTT. Full variable domain (missing parts from reference TRBV18 and TRBJ1-4): NAGVMQNPRHLVRRRGQEARLRCSPMKGHSHVYWYRQLPEEGLKFMVYLQKENIIDESGMPKERFSAEFPKEGPSILRIQQVVRGDSAAYFCASSAGRQGVLGEKLFFGSGTQLSVL.